The 5 T cell receptor beta chains given below trace back to one sample, sequenced in a study of beta chain features in type 1 diabetes. Study-level findings and limits: Shorter TCRB CDR3s, moderately but significantly so, were found in Type 1 diabetes patients in all four CD4+ subsets.

Their recognized antigens are unknown. Expressed TCRB transcripts got sequenced, as all isolated RNA was reverse transcribed. Only in-frame clones appear in the TCRdb table, and some are missing; sequencing was by immunoSEQ multiplex PCR. The sample lists some 240,000 clones; around 15% were seen once. The material sequenced was naive CD4+ T cells from blood. The receptors shown here come from a man under 40 with type 1 diabetes.

V and J are TRBV6-1 and TRBJ2-5, with D possibly matching TRBD1 (5 bases). The CDR3 is 12 amino acids. CDR1 and CDR2 (germline): MNHNS, SASEGT. V was pared by 5 bases and J by 5 bases, with 9 bases between. CDR3 coding DNA: TGTGCCAGCAGTCAGGGATTGGAGACCCAGTACTTC. Its protein is CASSQGLETQYF.

This clone was detected only a few times. The chain recombines TRBV25-1 with TRBJ1-5, with D unclear. Germline CDR1 reads MGHDK; CDR2 reads SYGVNS. CDR3 length: 11 residues. V was clipped by 8 bases and J by 0 bases, with 2 bases between them. The CDR3 here is CASDSNQPQHF. The CDR3 nucleotides read TGTGCCAGCGATAGCAATCAGCCCCAGCATTTT.

This chain links TRBV5-1 with TRBJ2-7; D is undetermined. CDR3 length: 14 residues. Trimming left V 2 bases short and J 4 bases short, with 13 bases between. Germline CDR1 SGHRS, CDR2 YFSETQ. CDR3 nucleotide sequence: TGCGCCAGCAGCTTTAGTGTGGCAGCATACGAGCAGTACTTC. Encoded protein: CASSFSVAAYEQYF.

J is TRBJ2-7 and V is TRBV4-1, with 11 nucleotides matching TRBD2. Germline V gene sequence: CDR1 MGHRA, CDR2 YSYEKL. This CDR3 has 18 residues. The V and J ends lost 0 bases and 6 bases, in that order; junction bases with no gene match: 13. In DNA, the CDR3 is TGCGCCAGCAGCCAAGATACTAGCGGGAGAAGAGTTTTTGGCGAGCAGTACTTC. This sequence encodes CASSQDTSGRRVFGEQYF.

This clone was seen more than once but under ten times. Here the CDR3 reads CSMDRATEAFF. The CDR3 nucleotides read TGCAGCATGGACAGGGCCACTGAAGCTTTCTTT. This rearrangement joins TRBV20-1 to TRBJ1-1, with 8 bases matching TRBD1. CDR1 is DFQATT and CDR2 is SNEGSKA in the germline V gene (reference sequence). CDR3 length: 11 amino acids.